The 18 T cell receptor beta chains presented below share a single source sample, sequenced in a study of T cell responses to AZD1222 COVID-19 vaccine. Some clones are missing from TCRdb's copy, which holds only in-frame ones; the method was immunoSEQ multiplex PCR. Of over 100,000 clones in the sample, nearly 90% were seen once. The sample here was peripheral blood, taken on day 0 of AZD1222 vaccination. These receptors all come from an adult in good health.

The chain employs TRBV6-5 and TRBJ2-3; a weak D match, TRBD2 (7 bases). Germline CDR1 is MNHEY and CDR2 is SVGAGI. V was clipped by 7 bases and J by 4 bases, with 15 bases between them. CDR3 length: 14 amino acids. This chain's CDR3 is CASKWGGHPDTQYF. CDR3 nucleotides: TGTGCCAGCAAGTGGGGGGGCCACCCAGATACGCAGTATTTT.

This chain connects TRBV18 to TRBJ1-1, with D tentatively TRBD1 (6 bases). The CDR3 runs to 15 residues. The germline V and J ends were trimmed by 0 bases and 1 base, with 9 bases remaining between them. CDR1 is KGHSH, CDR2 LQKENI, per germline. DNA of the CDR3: TGTGCCAGCTCACCACCGATGGGGGCGAACACTGAAGCTTTCTTT. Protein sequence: CASSPPMGANTEAFF.

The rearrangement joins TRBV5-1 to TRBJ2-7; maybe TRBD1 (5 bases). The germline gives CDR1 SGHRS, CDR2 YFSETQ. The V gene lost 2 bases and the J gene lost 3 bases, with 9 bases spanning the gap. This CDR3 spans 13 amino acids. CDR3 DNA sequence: TGCGCCAGCAGCTTAGCAGGGTACTACGAGCAGTACTTC. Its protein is CASSLAGYYEQYF.

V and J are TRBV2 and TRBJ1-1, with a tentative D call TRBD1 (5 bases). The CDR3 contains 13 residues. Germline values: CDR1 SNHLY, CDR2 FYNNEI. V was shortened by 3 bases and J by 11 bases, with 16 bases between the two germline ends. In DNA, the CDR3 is TGTGCCAGCAGTGAGCGGGGCCCAAAATGGGCTTTCTTT. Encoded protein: CASSERGPKWAFF.

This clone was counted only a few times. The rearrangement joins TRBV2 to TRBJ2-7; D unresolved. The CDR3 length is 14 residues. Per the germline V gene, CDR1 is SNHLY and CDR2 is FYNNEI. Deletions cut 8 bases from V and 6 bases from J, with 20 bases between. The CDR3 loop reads CASCPGTLVAEQYV. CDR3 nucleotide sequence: TGTGCCAGCTGCCCGGGTACCCTTGTCGCCGAGCAGTACGTC.

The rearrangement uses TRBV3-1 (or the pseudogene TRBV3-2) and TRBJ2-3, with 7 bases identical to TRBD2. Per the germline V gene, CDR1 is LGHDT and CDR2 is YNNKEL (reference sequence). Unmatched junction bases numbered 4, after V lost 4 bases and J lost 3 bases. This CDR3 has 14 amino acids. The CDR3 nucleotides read TGTGCCAGCAGCCGAGGACTAGGGACAGATACGCAGTATTTT. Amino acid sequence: CASSRGLGTDTQYF.

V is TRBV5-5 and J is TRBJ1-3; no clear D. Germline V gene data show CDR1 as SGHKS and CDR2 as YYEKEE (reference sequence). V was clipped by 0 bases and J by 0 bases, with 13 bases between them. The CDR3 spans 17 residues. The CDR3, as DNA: TGTGCCAGCAGCTTGGTCCCGGCAGACCACTCTGGAAACACCATATATTTT. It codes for CASSLVPADHSGNTIYF.

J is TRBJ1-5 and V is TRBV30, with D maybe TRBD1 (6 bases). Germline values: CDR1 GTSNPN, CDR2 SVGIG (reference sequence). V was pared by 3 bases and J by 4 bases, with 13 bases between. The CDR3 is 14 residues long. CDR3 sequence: CAWSPGTTNQPQHF. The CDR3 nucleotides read TGTGCCTGGAGCCCCGGGACAACGAATCAGCCCCAGCATTTT.

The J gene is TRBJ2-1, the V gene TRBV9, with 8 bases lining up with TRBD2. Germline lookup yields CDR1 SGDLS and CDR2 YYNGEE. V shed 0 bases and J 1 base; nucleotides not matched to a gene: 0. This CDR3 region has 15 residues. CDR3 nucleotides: TGTGCCAGCAGCGTAGTAGCGGGATCCTACAATGAGCAGTTCTTC. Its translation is CASSVVAGSYNEQFF. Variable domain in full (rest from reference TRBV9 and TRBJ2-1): DSGVTQTPKHLITATGQRVTLRCSPRSGDLSVYWYQQSLDQGLQFLIQYYNGEERAKGNILERFSAQQFPDLHSELNLSSLELGDSALYFCASSVVAGSYNEQFFGPGTRLTVL.

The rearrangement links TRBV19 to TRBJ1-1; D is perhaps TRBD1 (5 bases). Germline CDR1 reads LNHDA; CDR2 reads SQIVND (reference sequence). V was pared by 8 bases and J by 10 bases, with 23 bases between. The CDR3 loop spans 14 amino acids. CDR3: CASSQGRLRVTAFF. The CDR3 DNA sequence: TGTGCCAGTTCCCAGGGACGGCTGCGGGTGACAGCTTTCTTT.

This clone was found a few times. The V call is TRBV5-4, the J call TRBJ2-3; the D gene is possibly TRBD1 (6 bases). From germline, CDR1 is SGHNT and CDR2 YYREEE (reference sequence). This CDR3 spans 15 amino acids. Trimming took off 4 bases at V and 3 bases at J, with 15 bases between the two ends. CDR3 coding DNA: TGTGCCAGCAGCCCACAGGGTTTGACAACAGATACGCAGTATTTT. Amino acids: CASSPQGLTTDTQYF.

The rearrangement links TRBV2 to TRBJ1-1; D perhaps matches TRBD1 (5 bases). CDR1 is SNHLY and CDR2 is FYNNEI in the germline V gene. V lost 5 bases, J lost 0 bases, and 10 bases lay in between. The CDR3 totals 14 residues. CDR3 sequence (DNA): TGTGCCAGCAGTAAGGACAACATGAACACTGAAGCTTTCTTT. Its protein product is CASSKDNMNTEAFF.

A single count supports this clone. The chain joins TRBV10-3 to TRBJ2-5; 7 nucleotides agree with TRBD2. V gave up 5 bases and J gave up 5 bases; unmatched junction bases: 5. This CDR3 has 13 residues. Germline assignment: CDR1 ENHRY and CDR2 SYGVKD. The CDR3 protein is CAISPPGGETQYF. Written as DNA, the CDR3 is TGTGCCATCAGTCCCCCCGGGGGGGAGACCCAGTACTTC.

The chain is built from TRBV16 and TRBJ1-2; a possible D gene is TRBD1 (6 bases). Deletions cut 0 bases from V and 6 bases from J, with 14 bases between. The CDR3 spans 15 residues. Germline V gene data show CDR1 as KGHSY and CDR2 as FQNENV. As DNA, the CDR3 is TGTGCCAGCAGCCAATCCCGGGACATGGTTGATGGCTACACCTTC. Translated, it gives CASSQSRDMVDGYTF.

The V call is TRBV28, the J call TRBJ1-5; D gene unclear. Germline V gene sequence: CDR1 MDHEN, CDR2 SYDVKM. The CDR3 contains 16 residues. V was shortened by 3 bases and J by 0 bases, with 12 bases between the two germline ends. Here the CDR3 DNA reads TGTGCCAGCAGTTTGTATACAGAGTATAGCAATCAGCCCCAGCATTTT. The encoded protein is CASSLYTEYSNQPQHF.

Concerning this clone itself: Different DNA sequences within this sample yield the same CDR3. In DNA, the CDR3 is TGTGCCAGCAGCGTAGGGACAGGCCCGAACACTGAAGCTTTCTTT. Amino acids: CASSVGTGPNTEAFF. V gene TRBV9 combines with J gene TRBJ1-1, with TRBD1 matching 7 bases. The CDR3 is 15 residues long. V trimming: 0 bases; J trimming: 1 base; junction bases outside the gene matches: 3. The germline V gene has CDR1 SGDLS and CDR2 YYNGEE.

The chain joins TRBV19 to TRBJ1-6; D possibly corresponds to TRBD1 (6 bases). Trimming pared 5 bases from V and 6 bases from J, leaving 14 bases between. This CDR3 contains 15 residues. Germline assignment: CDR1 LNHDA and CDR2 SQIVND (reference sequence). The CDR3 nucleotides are TGTGCCAGTAGTTCCCGGGACATGCCTAATTCACCCCTCCACTTT. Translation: CASSSRDMPNSPLHF.

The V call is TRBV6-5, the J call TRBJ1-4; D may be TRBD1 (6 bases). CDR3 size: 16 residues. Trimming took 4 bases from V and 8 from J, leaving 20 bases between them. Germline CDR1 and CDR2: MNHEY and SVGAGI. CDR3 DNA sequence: TGTGCCAGCAGTTCCCACAGGGCGCGGGGTAACGAAAAACTGTTTTTT. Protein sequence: CASSSHRARGNEKLFF.